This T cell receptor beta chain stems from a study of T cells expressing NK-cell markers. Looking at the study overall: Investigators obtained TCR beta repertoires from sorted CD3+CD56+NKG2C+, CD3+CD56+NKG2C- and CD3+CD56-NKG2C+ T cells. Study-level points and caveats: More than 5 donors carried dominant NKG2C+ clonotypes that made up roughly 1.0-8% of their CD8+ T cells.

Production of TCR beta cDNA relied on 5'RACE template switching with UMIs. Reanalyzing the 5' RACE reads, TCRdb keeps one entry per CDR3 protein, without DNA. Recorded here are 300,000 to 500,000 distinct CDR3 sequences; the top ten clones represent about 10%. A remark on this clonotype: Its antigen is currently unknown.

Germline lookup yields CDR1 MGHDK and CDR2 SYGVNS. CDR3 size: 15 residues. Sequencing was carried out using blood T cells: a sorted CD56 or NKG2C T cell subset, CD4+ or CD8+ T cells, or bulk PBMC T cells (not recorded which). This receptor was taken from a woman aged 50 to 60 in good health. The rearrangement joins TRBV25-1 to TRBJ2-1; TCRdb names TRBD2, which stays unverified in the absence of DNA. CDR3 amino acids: CASSELSGFYNEQFF.